This T cell receptor (beta chain) was recovered during a study of shared T cell receptors in the human thymus. V was trimmed by 7 bases and J by 0 bases, leaving 10 bases between them. Germline V gene data show CDR1 as SQVTM and CDR2 as ANQGSEA. This CDR3 comprises 13 residues. The sample holds one count of this clone. The data were produced by immunoSEQ multiplex PCR, yet TCRdb's version contains in-frame clones alone and is incomplete. The table records a few hundred thousand clones, over 90% of them present only once. This receptor was obtained from a human donor. This chain joins TRBV29-1 and TRBJ1-3; D is undetermined. Sample: thymocytes. CDR3 protein: CSALGSSGNTIYF. As DNA, the CDR3 is TGCAGCGCCCTCGGGAGCTCTGGAAACACCATATATTTT.